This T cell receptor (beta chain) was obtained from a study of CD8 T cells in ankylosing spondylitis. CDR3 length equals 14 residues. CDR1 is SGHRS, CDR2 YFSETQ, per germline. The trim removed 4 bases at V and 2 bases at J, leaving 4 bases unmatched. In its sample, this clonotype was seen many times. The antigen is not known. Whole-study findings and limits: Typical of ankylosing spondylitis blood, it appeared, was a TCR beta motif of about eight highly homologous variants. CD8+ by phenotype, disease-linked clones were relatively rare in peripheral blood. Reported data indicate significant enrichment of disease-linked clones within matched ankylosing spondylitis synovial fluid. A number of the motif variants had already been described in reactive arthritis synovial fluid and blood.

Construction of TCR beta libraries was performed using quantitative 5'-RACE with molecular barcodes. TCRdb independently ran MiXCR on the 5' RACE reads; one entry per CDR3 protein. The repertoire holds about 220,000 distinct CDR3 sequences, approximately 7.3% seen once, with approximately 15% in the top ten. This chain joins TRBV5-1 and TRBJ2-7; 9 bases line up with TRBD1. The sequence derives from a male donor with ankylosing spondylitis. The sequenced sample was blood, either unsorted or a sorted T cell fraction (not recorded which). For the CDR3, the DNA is TGCGCCAGCAGCCCGGGACAGGGTCCCTACGAGCAGTACTTC. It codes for CASSPGQGPYEQYF.